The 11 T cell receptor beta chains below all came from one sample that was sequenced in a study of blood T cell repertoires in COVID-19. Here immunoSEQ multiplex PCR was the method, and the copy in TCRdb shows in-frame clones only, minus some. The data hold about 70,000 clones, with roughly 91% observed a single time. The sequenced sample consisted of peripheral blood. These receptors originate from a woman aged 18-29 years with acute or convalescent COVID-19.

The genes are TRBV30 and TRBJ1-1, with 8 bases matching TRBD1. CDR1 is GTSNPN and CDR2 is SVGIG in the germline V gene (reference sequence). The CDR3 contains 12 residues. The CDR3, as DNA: TGTGCAGTGGACAGGGTGAACACTGAAGCTTTCTTT. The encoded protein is CAVDRVNTEAFF.

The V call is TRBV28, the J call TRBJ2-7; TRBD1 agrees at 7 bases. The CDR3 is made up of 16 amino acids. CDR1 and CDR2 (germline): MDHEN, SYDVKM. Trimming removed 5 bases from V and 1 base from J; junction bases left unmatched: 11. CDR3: CASSNTPGQTSYEQYF. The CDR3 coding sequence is TGTGCCAGCAGTAATACTCCGGGACAGACGTCCTACGAGCAGTACTTC.

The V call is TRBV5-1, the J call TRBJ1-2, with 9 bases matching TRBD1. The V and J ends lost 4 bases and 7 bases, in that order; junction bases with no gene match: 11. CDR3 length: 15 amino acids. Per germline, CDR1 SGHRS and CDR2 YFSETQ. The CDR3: CASSTDRGALSGYTF. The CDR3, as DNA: TGCGCCAGCAGCACCGACAGGGGGGCGCTCTCTGGCTACACCTTC.

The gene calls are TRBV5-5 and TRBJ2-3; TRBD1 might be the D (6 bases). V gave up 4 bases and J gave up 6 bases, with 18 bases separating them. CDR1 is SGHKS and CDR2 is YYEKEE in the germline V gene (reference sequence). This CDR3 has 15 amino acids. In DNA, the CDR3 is TGTGCCAGCAGCCCTAACACAGGGCTACACGATACGCAGTATTTT. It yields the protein CASSPNTGLHDTQYF.

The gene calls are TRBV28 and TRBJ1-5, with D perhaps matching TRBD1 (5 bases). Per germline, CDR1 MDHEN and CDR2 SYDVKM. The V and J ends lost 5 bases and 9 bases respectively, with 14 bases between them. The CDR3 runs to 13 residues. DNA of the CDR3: TGTGCCAGCAGTCATGGTGGGGGGGGGCCCCAGCATTTT. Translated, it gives CASSHGGGGPQHF.

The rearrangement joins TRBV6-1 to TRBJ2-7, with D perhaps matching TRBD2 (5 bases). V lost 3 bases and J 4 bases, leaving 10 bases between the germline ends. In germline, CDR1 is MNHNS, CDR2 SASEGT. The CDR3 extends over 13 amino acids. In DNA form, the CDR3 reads TGTGCCAGCAGTGATGAGGGTAAATACGAGCAGTACTTC. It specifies CASSDEGKYEQYF.

CDR3 sequence (DNA): TGTGCCAGTAGCACCCTTGGAGGGTACGAGCAGTACTTC. It codes for CASSTLGGYEQYF. The chain carries TRBV19 and TRBJ2-7, with D perhaps TRBD2 (6 bases). Germline V lookup: CDR1 LNHDA, CDR2 SQIVND (reference sequence). CDR3 length: 13 amino acids. Trimming pared 6 bases from V and 4 bases from J, leaving 13 bases between.

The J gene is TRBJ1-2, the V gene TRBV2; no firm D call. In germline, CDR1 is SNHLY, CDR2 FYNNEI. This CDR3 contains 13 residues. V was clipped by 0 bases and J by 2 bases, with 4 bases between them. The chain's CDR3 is CASSEARNYGYTF. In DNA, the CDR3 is TGTGCCAGCAGTGAAGCCAGGAACTATGGCTACACCTTC.

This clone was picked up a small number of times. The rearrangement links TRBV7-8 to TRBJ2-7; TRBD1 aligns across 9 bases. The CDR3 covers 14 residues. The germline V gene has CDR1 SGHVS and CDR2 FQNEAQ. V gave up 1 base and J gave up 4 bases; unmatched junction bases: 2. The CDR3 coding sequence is TGTGCCAGCAGCTTAGTGGGACAGGGTTACGAGCAGTACTTC. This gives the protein CASSLVGQGYEQYF.

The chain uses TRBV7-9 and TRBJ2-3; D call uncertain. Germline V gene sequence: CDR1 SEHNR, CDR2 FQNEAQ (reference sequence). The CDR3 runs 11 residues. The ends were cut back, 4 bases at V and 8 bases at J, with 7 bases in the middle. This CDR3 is CASSSGGTQYF. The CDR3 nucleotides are TGTGCCAGCAGCTCCGGTGGTACGCAGTATTTT.

CDR3 sequence reads: CASSYASTGTGVEAFF. The CDR3 DNA reads TGTGCCAGCAGTTACGCGTCTACCGGGACAGGGGTTGAAGCTTTCTTT. The chain has TRBV6-2 or TRBV6-3 and TRBJ1-1; 10 positions agree with TRBD1. Germline V CDR1 and CDR2: MNHEY, SVGEGT. The CDR3 runs to 16 residues. J gave up 7 bases and V 2 bases, and 10 bases lay outside the gene matches.